The clone carrying this TCR beta chain was picked up one time. Its target is not known. The V end lost 1 base, the J end lost 5 bases, and 9 bases lay between the germline ends. This CDR3 is 13 amino acids long. The data are from a study of T cell responses to AZD1222 COVID-19 vaccine. Findings and caveats of the study: Vaccine-associated CD4 TCRs spanned spike, dominant at 160-218 and 743-854. A mostly white British donor set with more females was recruited, and clonal diversity was possibly underestimated.

The assay was immunoSEQ multiplex PCR, and TCRdb's table has in-frame clones only and misses some. The sample comprises approximately 99,000 clones, roughly 87% of which are singletons, and roughly 3% rests with the top ten. The source was peripheral blood, collected on day 0 of MenACWY control vaccination. The sequence derives from an adult in good health. The V gene is TRBV12-3 or TRBV12-4, the J gene TRBJ2-7; unclear D gene. The CDR3 sequence is CASSLGPANEQYF. For the CDR3, the DNA is TGTGCCAGCAGTTTAGGGCCGGCCAACGAGCAGTACTTC.